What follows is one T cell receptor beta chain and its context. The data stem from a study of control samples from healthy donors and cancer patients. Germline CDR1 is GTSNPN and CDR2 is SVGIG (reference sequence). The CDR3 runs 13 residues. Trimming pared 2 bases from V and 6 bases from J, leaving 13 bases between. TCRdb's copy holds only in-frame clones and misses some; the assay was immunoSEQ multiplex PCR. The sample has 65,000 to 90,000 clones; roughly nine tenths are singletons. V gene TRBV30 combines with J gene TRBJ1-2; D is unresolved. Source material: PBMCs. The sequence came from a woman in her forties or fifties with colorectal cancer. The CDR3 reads CAWSIGQVDGYTF. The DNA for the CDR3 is TGTGCCTGGAGTATCGGGCAGGTGGATGGCTACACCTTC.